This T cell receptor (beta chain) was obtained from a study of T-cell reconstitution after alpha-beta-depleted transplantation in children. Between the trimmed V and J ends, which lost 7 bases and 5 bases, there was a span of 14 bases. CDR1 is WNHNN and CDR2 is SYGVQD in the germline V gene (reference sequence). The CDR3 covers 14 residues. A library of TCRbeta sequences, prepared with unique molecular identifiers, was generated. TCRdb itself ran the PCR reads through MiXCR, one entry per CDR3 protein. In the table there are 500,000 to 600,000 distinct CDR3 sequences, about 17% of which are singletons.

The sequenced sample was PBMCs from the stem cell graft donor, obtained from the stem cell graft. This clonotype was sampled from a human donor who donated a stem cell graft to a child with acute lymphoblastic leukemia. The chain employs TRBV10-1 and TRBJ1-4; possible D gene TRBD1, 5 bases. CDR3 protein: CASIPGRKNEKLFF. As DNA, the CDR3 is TGCGCCAGCATTCCGGGACGGAAGAATGAAAAACTGTTTTTT.